These 27 T cell receptor beta chains originate from one sample sequenced in a study of blood T cells in healthy people across ages. The use of a sample-barcoded 5' primer and a J-beta primer mix characterized a second PCR of roughly 6 to 11 cycles. TCRdb recomputed calls from the 5' RACE reads with MiXCR, one row per CDR3 protein. The data hold roughly 1.9 million distinct CDR3 sequences, with 30% to 40% observed a single time. The sequencing input was blood. The receptors were gathered from a human donor in good health.

This clonotype was observed at least ten times. The chain combines TRBV7-8 with TRBJ2-6; D perhaps matches TRBD1 (5 bases). The V end lost 3 bases, the J end lost 0 bases, and 6 bases lay between the germline ends. CDR3 length: 15 residues. Germline CDR1 and CDR2: SGHVS and FQNEAQ. The CDR3 is CASSFGASGANVLTF. The CDR3 coding sequence is TGTGCCAGCAGCTTTGGGGCCTCTGGGGCCAACGTCCTGACTTTC.

The gene calls are TRBV5-1 and TRBJ1-1; TRBD1 is a possible D gene (6 bases). This CDR3 spans 14 amino acids. Deletions cut 1 base from V and 4 bases from J, with 11 bases between. In germline, CDR1 is SGHRS, CDR2 YFSETQ. The CDR3 is CASSLSGAITEAFF. The CDR3 DNA follows: TGCGCCAGCAGCTTGTCAGGGGCGATCACTGAAGCTTTCTTT.

As regards this clonotype: An end of the junction differs from the germline gene, which may be a read error. CDR3 nucleotide sequence: TGTGCCAGCAGTTTAGGTACTAGCGGGGAGGGGCAGTTCTTC. It translates to CASSLGTSGEGQFF. The chain combines TRBV11-3 with TRBJ2-1; 10 nucleotides line up with TRBD2. The V gene's germline CDR1 is SGHNT and CDR2 YENEEA. The CDR3 covers 14 residues.

The chain recombines TRBV12-3 or TRBV12-4 with TRBJ1-5; the D gene is possibly TRBD1 (5 bases). The V gene lost 7 bases and the J gene lost 9 bases, with 16 bases spanning the gap. The CDR3 is 13 amino acids. CDR3 residues: CASNRDPLSPQHF. CDR3 coding DNA: TGTGCCAGCAACCGGGACCCCCTGTCGCCCCAGCATTTT.

This clonotype showed up just a few times. The J gene is TRBJ1-5, the V gene TRBV5-5; D call uncertain. V dropped 5 bases and J dropped 1 base, with 13 bases sitting between them. The CDR3 sequence is 15 residues long. Germline V lookup: CDR1 SGHKS, CDR2 YYEKEE (reference sequence). CDR3 bases: TGTGCCAGCAGTCAAACCCCAACGAGCAATCAGCCCCAGCATTTT. Amino acid sequence: CASSQTPTSNQPQHF.

This clonotype was recorded at least ten times. CDR3 DNA: TGCAGTGCCTCACCCTCGCGGCTAGCGGGGGAGGATACGCAGTATTTT. It specifies CSASPSRLAGEDTQYF. The chain employs TRBV20-1 and TRBJ2-3, with 10 bases lining up with TRBD2. J gave up 6 bases and V 6 bases, and 15 bases lay outside the gene matches. The germline gives CDR1 DFQATT, CDR2 SNEGSKA (reference sequence). The CDR3 runs 16 residues.

The gene calls are TRBV30 and TRBJ1-2; TRBD1 matches 7 bases. V was pared by 4 bases and J by 4 bases, with 9 bases of the junction left unmatched. Germline V gene lookup returns CDR1 GTSNPN and CDR2 SVGIG (reference sequence). This CDR3 comprises 14 residues. The chain's CDR3 is CAWTLRTGFYGYTF. The CDR3 DNA is TGTGCCTGGACCCTTCGGACAGGATTCTATGGCTACACCTTC.

Only a few counts were recorded for this clonotype. This chain connects TRBV2 to TRBJ1-6; D gene uncertain. Germline assignment: CDR1 SNHLY and CDR2 FYNNEI. The V end lost 6 bases, the J end lost 10 bases, and 10 bases lay between the germline ends. The CDR3 is 12 residues long. CDR3 sequence: CASSADKSPLHF. Here the CDR3 DNA reads TGTGCCAGCAGCGCTGACAAATCACCCCTCCACTTT.

This clonotype was counted a single time. The chain uses TRBV20-1 and TRBJ1-2, with TRBD1 as a possible D gene (6 bases). Germline CDR1 reads DFQATT; CDR2 reads SNEGSKA (reference sequence). Between the trimmed V and J ends, which lost 0 bases and 2 bases, there was a span of 13 bases. The CDR3 sequence is 15 residues long. Here the CDR3 reads CSAREPTGWNYGYTF. In DNA form, the CDR3 reads TGCAGTGCTAGAGAACCGACAGGCTGGAACTATGGCTACACCTTC.

This clonotype was detected a few times. The CDR3 DNA reads as TGCAGCGTTGCACGGATTAACCTGAACACTGAAGCTTTCTTT. The encoded protein is CSVARINLNTEAFF. The chain employs TRBV29-1 and TRBJ1-1, with D uncertain. V was shortened by 4 bases and J by 0 bases, with 12 bases between the two germline ends. This CDR3 is built from 14 residues. Per germline, CDR1 SQVTM and CDR2 ANQGSEA.

This clonotype was counted between two and nine times. The chain links TRBV5-6 to TRBJ1-1; no firm D call. Germline CDR1 reads SGHDT; CDR2 reads YYEEEE. Trimming cost V 4 bases and J 5 bases, with 15 bases left between them. The CDR3 runs to 14 residues. CDR3 residues: CASSRGPVSTEAFF. CDR3 in DNA: TGTGCCAGCAGCCGGGGTCCTGTGAGTACTGAAGCTTTCTTT.

This sequence joins TRBV27 and TRBJ1-5; 9 bases are a match to TRBD1. The CDR3 totals 16 residues. Germline assignment: CDR1 MNHEY and CDR2 SMNVEV (reference sequence). V lost 6 bases and J lost 5; bases outside the gene matches: 11. DNA of the CDR3: TGTGCCAGCAGCGACTTACCCGGGACAGGGTATCAGCCCCAGCATTTT. Protein product: CASSDLPGTGYQPQHF.

This clonotype was seen more than once but under ten times. This chain joins TRBV7-9 and TRBJ2-1, with D perhaps matching TRBD2 (5 bases). Germline CDR1 SEHNR, CDR2 FQNEAQ (reference sequence). Trimming stripped 2 bases from V and 8 bases from J, with 13 bases between. This CDR3 has 14 residues. The CDR3 protein is CASSLQTHGDEQFF. CDR3 nucleotide sequence: TGTGCCAGCAGCTTACAGACCCACGGGGATGAGCAGTTCTTC.

This chain uses TRBV6-5 with TRBJ2-7; D gene uncertain. This CDR3 contains 14 residues. Per germline, CDR1 MNHEY and CDR2 SVGAGI. With 2 bases removed from V and 1 base from J, the gap between germline ends came to 9 bases. CDR3 DNA sequence: TGTGCCAGCAGTTACAGTCCGGAGTCCTACGAGCAGTACTTC. Translation: CASSYSPESYEQYF.

This clonotype showed up just a few times. The rearrangement uses TRBV20-1 and TRBJ1-2, with D unresolved. Germline-derived CDR1 and CDR2 are DFQATT and SNEGSKA (reference sequence). V was trimmed by 2 bases and J by 8 bases, leaving 9 bases between them. This CDR3 is built from 11 residues. CDR3 amino acids: CSARIEVGYTF. The CDR3 DNA follows: TGCAGTGCTAGAATAGAGGTCGGCTACACCTTC.

The chain couples TRBV7-9 to TRBJ1-5; D perhaps matches TRBD1 (5 bases). The CDR3 covers 14 residues. Germline values: CDR1 SEHNR, CDR2 FQNEAQ (reference sequence). The V end was cut by 2 bases, the J end by 6 bases, with 11 bases between. CDR3 sequence (DNA): TGTGCCAGCAGCTTACATCAGGGAGGTCAGCCCCAGCATTTT. It is translated as CASSLHQGGQPQHF.

J is TRBJ1-1 and V is TRBV28; possibly TRBD1 for D (6 bases). This CDR3 has 12 residues. The germline V and J ends were trimmed by 8 bases and 8 bases, with 15 bases remaining between them. Per the germline V gene, CDR1 is MDHEN and CDR2 is SYDVKM. The CDR3, as DNA: TGTGCCAGCCGTCGAGACGGGACAGAAGCTTTCTTT. Translating it yields CASRRDGTEAFF.

This chain uses TRBV6-6 with TRBJ2-7; D tentatively fits TRBD1 or TRBD2 (6 bases each). Germline V gene lookup returns CDR1 MNHNY and CDR2 SVGAGI (reference sequence). The CDR3 consists of 14 residues. V was clipped by 7 bases and J by 2 bases, with 15 bases between them. The CDR3 here is CASTPTGATYEQYF. In nucleotides, the CDR3 is TGTGCCAGCACACCTACGGGGGCCACCTACGAGCAGTACTTC.

This clonotype was recorded a few times. The chain employs TRBV6-6 and TRBJ2-1, with 10 bases lining up with TRBD2. V lost 2 bases, J lost 8 bases, and 9 bases stayed unmatched. Germline CDR1 MNHNY, CDR2 SVGAGI (reference sequence). This CDR3 contains 16 residues. The CDR3 here is CASSYPSGGGSDEQFF. CDR3 bases: TGTGCCAGCAGTTACCCTAGCGGGGGCGGTTCTGATGAGCAGTTCTTC.

The chain is built from TRBV2 and TRBJ1-5; unclear D gene. V gave up 4 bases and J gave up 6 bases, with 7 bases separating them. Germline CDR1 is SNHLY and CDR2 is FYNNEI. The CDR3 consists of 12 residues. CDR3 protein: CASSAYIQPQHF. The CDR3 DNA reads TGTGCCAGCAGTGCATACATTCAGCCCCAGCATTTT.

This clonotype showed up just a few times. V gene TRBV7-6 combines with J gene TRBJ1-1, with D tentatively TRBD1 (6 bases). Trimming took off 2 bases at V and 5 bases at J, with 15 bases between the two ends. The germline gives CDR1 SGHVS, CDR2 FNYEAQ. CDR3 length: 15 residues. The CDR3 spells CASSLRGASLTEAFF. The CDR3, as DNA: TGTGCCAGCAGCTTAAGGGGGGCGAGTTTGACTGAAGCTTTCTTT.

The rearrangement uses TRBV4-1 and TRBJ1-5, with D hard to call. This CDR3 is 14 amino acids long. Between the trimmed V and J ends, which lost 3 bases and 0 bases, there was a span of 6 bases. Per the germline V gene, CDR1 is MGHRA and CDR2 is YSYEKL. CDR3 region: CASSQTISNQPQHF. CDR3 DNA: TGCGCCAGCAGCCAGACCATTAGCAATCAGCCCCAGCATTTT.

The chain uses TRBV20-1 and TRBJ1-5; 8 bases map to TRBD1. Germline CDR1 DFQATT, CDR2 SNEGSKA (reference sequence). The CDR3 spans 14 residues. The J segment lost 7 bases and the V segment lost 0 bases, leaving 5 bases of the junction unmatched. CDR3 coding DNA: TGCAGTGCTAGAGACCCTAGACAGGGGCAGCCCCAGCATTTT. This gives the protein CSARDPRQGQPQHF.

CDR3 sequence (DNA): TGCAGTGCTAGGCAAACAGGAGCCTACGAGCAGTACTTC. Residues: CSARQTGAYEQYF. This sequence joins TRBV20-1 and TRBJ2-7; possibly TRBD1 for D (5 bases). Germline values: CDR1 DFQATT, CDR2 SNEGSKA (reference sequence). This CDR3 has 13 amino acids. V was cut by 3 bases and J by 2 bases, with 11 bases left in between.

The J gene is TRBJ1-5, the V gene TRBV20-1; TRBD1 matches at 8 bases. The CDR3 is made up of 13 amino acids. The V gene end was trimmed by 4 bases and the J gene end by 5 bases; junction bases not matched to a gene: 4. The germline V gene has CDR1 DFQATT and CDR2 SNEGSKA (reference sequence). For the CDR3, the DNA is TGCAGTGCTACCAGGACAGGGTATCAGCCCCAGCATTTT. Translation: CSATRTGYQPQHF.

The chain recombines TRBV7-3 with TRBJ2-5; 7 bases line up with TRBD2. Near its end, the DNA agrees better with TRBJ2-7, so the J call may be wrong. There are 13 residues in the CDR3. CDR1 and CDR2 (germline): SGHTA, FQGTGA. The CDR3 sequence: CASSGGGVDEQYF. CDR3 coding DNA: TGTGCCAGCAGCGGGGGAGGGGTCGACGAGCAGTACTTC.

Turning to this clonotype: A much larger clone is a single base away; this may be a read error. The chain carries TRBV25-1 and TRBJ1-2, with D perhaps TRBD1 (5 bases). The CDR3 has 13 amino acids. In germline, CDR1 is MGHDK, CDR2 SYGVNS. Here the CDR3 DNA reads TGTGCCAGCAGTGATGGGGGGTACTATAGCTACACCTTC. Translated, it gives CASSDGGYYSYTF.